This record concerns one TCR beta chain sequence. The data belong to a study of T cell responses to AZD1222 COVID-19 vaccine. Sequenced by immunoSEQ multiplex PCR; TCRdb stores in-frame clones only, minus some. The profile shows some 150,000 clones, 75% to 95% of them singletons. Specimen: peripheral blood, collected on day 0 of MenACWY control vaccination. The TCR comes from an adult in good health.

CDR3: CATSEPGSSYEQYF. The CDR3 nucleotides read TGTGCCACCAGCGAACCGGGTAGCTCCTACGAGCAGTACTTC. V usage is TRBV24-1 and J usage is TRBJ2-7; D not resolved. This CDR3 has 14 amino acids. CDR1 and CDR2 from the germline V gene are KGHDR and SFDVKD. V lost 7 bases and J lost 0, with 12 bases in between.